The following is a T cell receptor (beta chain) sequence with its context. At the DNA level, this CDR3 is encoded by other sequences in the same sample as well. Repertoires were generated with immunoSEQ multiplex PCR, while TCRdb's copy carries only in-frame clones and drops some. The repertoire holds fewer than 400,000 clones, with around 66% as singletons. From cryopreserved PBMCs came 1.5 to 2.5 micrograms of genomic DNA used for TCR beta libraries. The germline gives CDR1 SGHRS, CDR2 YFSETQ. This CDR3 is built from 12 residues. V was pared by 0 bases and J by 6 bases, with 5 bases between. The data are from a study of cytotoxic CD8 clonotypes in ibrutinib-treated CLL.

The chain joins TRBV5-1 to TRBJ2-3; no definite D call. This TCR derives from a human donor with chronic lymphocytic leukemia. Sequences were derived from PBMCs, sampled after 36 months of ibrutinib treatment. The chain's CDR3 is CASSLVGDTQYF. The CDR3 nucleotides read TGCGCCAGCAGCTTGGTGGGTGATACGCAGTATTTT.